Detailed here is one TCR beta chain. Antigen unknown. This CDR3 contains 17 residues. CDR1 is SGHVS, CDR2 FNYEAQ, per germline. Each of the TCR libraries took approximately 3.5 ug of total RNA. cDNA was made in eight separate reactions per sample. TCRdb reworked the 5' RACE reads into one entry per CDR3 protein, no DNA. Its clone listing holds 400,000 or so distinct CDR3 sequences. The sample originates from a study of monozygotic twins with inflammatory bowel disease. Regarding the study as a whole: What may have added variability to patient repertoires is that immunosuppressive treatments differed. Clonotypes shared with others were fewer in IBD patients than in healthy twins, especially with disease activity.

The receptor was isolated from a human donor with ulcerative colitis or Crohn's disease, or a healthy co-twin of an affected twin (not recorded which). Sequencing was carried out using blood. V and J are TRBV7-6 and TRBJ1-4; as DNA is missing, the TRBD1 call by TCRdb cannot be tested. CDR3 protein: CASSFGAGEATNEKLFF.